This is a list of T cell receptor beta chains from one sample in a study of CD8+CD57+ T cells in acquired aplastic anemia. In TCRdb, the reads were re-called with MiXCR into one record per CDR3 protein. The table lists some 210,000 distinct CDR3 sequences, over 60% of them singletons, with approximately 30% in the top ten. The sample comprised sorted CD4+, CD8+, or CD8+CD57+ T cells (not recorded which) from PBMCs. These receptors all stem from a human donor in good health. The CDR3 runs from the conserved cysteine through the conserved F or W. Each record gives: D gene, clone size, CDR3 length, V gene, J gene, CDR3 protein, CDR3 DNA. D genes are given only for firm matches. The listing skips clone size in some rows; elsewhere it reads once, few, many or a size class.

.,.,13,TRBV14,TRBJ2-2,CASSQRSPGELFF,TGTGCCAGCAGCCAAAGGAGCCCCGGGGAGCTGTTTTTT
TRBD2,.,13,TRBV19,TRBJ2-5,CASSMGGEETQYF,TGTGCCAGTAGTATGGGGGGGGAAGAGACCCAGTACTTC
.,once,13,TRBV20-1,TRBJ2-1,CSASPGGGGEQFF,TGCAGTGCTAGCCCAGGGGGCGGGGGTGAGCAGTTCTTC
.,.,15,TRBV2,TRBJ2-7,CASSGRQLSSYEQYF,TGTGCCAGCAGTGGCCGACAGCTGAGCTCCTACGAGCAGTACTTC
TRBD2,.,17,TRBV7-2,TRBJ2-7,CASSLLTSGGVQVEQYF,TGTGCCAGCAGCCTCCTAACTAGCGGGGGAGTTCAGGTCGAGCAGTACTTC
TRBD1,many,15,TRBV7-2,TRBJ1-2,CASSLAGGNHYGYTF,TGTGCCAGCAGCTTAGCAGGGGGCAATCACTATGGCTACACCTTC
.,once,16,TRBV7-9,TRBJ1-5,CASSLEDSHSNQPQHF,TGTGCCAGCAGCTTAGAAGACAGCCATAGCAATCAGCCCCAGCATTTT
.,.,16,TRBV20-1,TRBJ2-3,CSARDSWRQGTDTQYF,TGCAGTGCTAGAGATTCATGGAGACAGGGCACAGATACGCAGTATTTT
.,.,17,TRBV15,TRBJ2-7,CATSRDLGQSRGYEQYF,TGTGCCACCAGCAGAGATCTTGGTCAGTCGAGGGGCTACGAGCAGTACTTC
TRBD1,.,18,TRBV27,TRBJ1-3,CASSLEAGTGTSGNTIYF,TGTGCCAGCAGTTTGGAGGCGGGGACAGGGACGTCTGGAAACACCATATATTTT
.,.,15,TRBV7-7,TRBJ2-7,CASSFVRTGVDEQYF,TGTGCCAGCAGCTTCGTTAGGACGGGGGTGGACGAGCAGTACTTC
.,many,14,TRBV12-5,TRBJ1-2,CASGLVTPGDGYTF,TGTGCTAGTGGTTTGGTTACACCAGGGGATGGCTACACCTTC
.,.,13,TRBV5-1,TRBJ2-2,CASSSEGTGELFF,TGCGCCAGCAGCTCGGAGGGAACCGGGGAGCTGTTTTTT
.,.,14,TRBV19,TRBJ1-2,CASRAGMANYGYTF,TGTGCCAGTAGGGCGGGCATGGCTAACTATGGCTACACCTTC
.,many,16,TRBV27,TRBJ2-7,CASSLQPEIVPYEQYF,TGTGCCAGCAGTTTACAGCCTGAGATAGTACCCTACGAGCAGTACTTC
.,many,16,TRBV3-1,TRBJ2-3,CASSQPGAGDADTQYF,TGTGCCAGCAGCCAACCGGGGGCGGGGGATGCAGATACGCAGTATTTT
.,.,16,TRBV9,TRBJ1-3,CASSPRRDGSGNTIYF,TGTGCCAGCAGCCCACGGAGGGATGGGTCTGGAAACACCATATATTTT
TRBD1,.,15,TRBV29-1,TRBJ2-7,CSVEGQGPVLYEQYF,TGCAGCGTTGAAGGACAGGGGCCTGTTTTGTACGAGCAGTACTTC
.,.,14,TRBV27,TRBJ1-1,CASSSSVTHTEAFF,TGTGCCAGCAGTTCGTCAGTAACTCACACTGAAGCTTTCTTT
TRBD2,.,13,TRBV20-1,TRBJ2-1,CSARGRGNNEQFF,TGCAGTGCTAGAGGGCGGGGGAACAATGAGCAGTTCTTC
TRBD2,few,15,TRBV19,TRBJ2-5,CASSIGLAGGETQYF,TGTGCCAGTAGTATTGGGCTAGCGGGGGGAGAGACCCAGTACTTC
.,.,12,TRBV7-9,TRBJ2-7,CASSWTQDEQYF,TGTGCCAGCAGCTGGACACAAGACGAGCAGTACTTC
.,.,22,TRBV7-6,TRBJ1-1,CASSASGGGEQFFGPGNTEAFF,.
.,.,15,TRBV7-8,TRBJ1-1,CASSWNGGANTEAFF,TGTGCCAGCAGTTGGAATGGGGGCGCAAATACTGAAGCTTTCTTT
.,.,14,TRBV9,TRBJ1-5,CASSATGSNQPQHF,TGTGCCAGCAGCGCCACAGGTAGCAATCAGCCCCAGCATTTT
.,.,15,TRBV2,TRBJ2-3,CASKGEAGLADTQYF,TGTGCCAGCAAAGGGGAGGCGGGTTTGGCAGATACGCAGTATTTT
TRBD2,many,18,TRBV4-3,TRBJ2-2,CASSQTSGGAGDTGELFF,TGCGCCAGCAGCCAAACTAGCGGGGGGGCCGGCGACACCGGGGAGCTGTTTTTT